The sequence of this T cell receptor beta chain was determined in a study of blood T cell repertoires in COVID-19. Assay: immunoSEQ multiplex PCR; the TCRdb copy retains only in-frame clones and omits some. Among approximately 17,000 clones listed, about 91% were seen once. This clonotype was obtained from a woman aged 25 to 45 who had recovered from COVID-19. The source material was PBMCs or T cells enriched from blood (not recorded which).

In DNA, the CDR3 is TGTGCCAGCAGCCGTTCACAGGGGAGCTATGGCTACACCTTC. It specifies CASSRSQGSYGYTF. The chain uses TRBV9 and TRBJ1-2; 7 bases agree with TRBD1. CDR1 SGDLS and CDR2 YYNGEE come from the germline V gene. J lost 4 bases, V lost 4 bases, and 7 bases had no gene match. The CDR3 covers 14 residues.